The TCR beta chain described here comes from a study of early T cells in non-severe SARS-CoV-2 infection. There are 14 residues in the CDR3. In germline, CDR1 is KGHSH, CDR2 LQKENI. The ends were cut back, 1 base at V and 0 bases at J, with 6 bases in the middle. This clonotype was detected ten times or more. TCRdb redid the calling of the 5' RACE reads with MiXCR, one entry per CDR3 protein. The repertoire includes under 80,000 distinct CDR3 sequences, approximately 13% of them detected once, and around 5% sits in the top ten. This chain joins TRBV18 and TRBJ1-1; no definite D call. The TCR comes from an adult who was a healthcare worker with PCR-confirmed SARS-CoV-2 infection or an uninfected control (not recorded which). Specimen: whole blood. CDR3 DNA: TGTGCCAGCTCACCACAACAGATGAACACTGAAGCTTTCTTT. Amino acid sequence: CASSPQQMNTEAFF.